This T cell receptor beta chain was identified in a study of blood T cell repertoires in COVID-19 (dated by TCRdb to 2020 to 2021). At the level of the whole study: Samples from collaborators originated in the United States, Italy and Spain and spanned both the acute and convalescent phases of COVID-19. Deeply sampled blood TCRbeta repertoires from subjects exposed to, actively infected with, or recovered from COVID-19 were included in the dataset. Samples came from the ongoing ImmuneRACE study (first 160 participants) plus 1,254 subjects from 6 global collaborators. Where available, HLA class I and class II types were obtained from metadata supplied by the sample provider rather than from assay-based typing. Sample metadata almost always included a de-identified subject ID, COVID-19 status, age in years and sex. The material from the prospective study consisted of cDNA or gDNA derived from T cells, B-cell-depleted T cells, or PBMCs. The repertoires were released in a freely available public database meant as a resource for research on the immune response to SARS-CoV-2. Results and caveats for the whole study, not just this receptor: How much clinical and demographic metadata was included differed by source and by participant, and the metadata was provided uncurated.

TCRbeta CDR3 regions were amplified from genomic DNA by means of the immunoSEQ Assay, a bias-controlled multiplex PCR. The authors' analysis ran thus. The number of nucleated cells in each sample was estimated by amplification of reference gene primers within the assay. Sequence reads were collapsed and filtered to measure the absolute abundance of every unique TCRbeta CDR3 rearrangement. For each sample, productive Simpson clonality was calculated by taking the square root of Simpson's diversity index across productive rearrangements. Not all clones reach the TCRdb copy of this immuneACCESS table, which keeps in-frame sequences only. Checked studies attribute under half of the gap to unresolved V genes and leave the rest unexplained. The V and J calls and clone size are taken from that table; D and trimming were inferred from the DNA. In all, the sample holds under 300,000 clones, and 84% of those were seen once. The ten top clones hold less than 2% of the sample.

Measured from the cysteine to the phenylalanine, the CDR3 is 15 residues long. Of all the DNA, just the CDR3 is kept, 45 bases in frame from base 1. Cut back by 5 bases and 1 base, the V and J ends lie 13 bases apart. From a lookup of the germline V gene (reference sequence), CDR1 and CDR2 are LNHNV and YYDKDF. A second Seattle source provided samples from volunteer blood donors who had recovered from COVID-19. Collaborating institutions collected whole blood in K2EDTA tubes following their own protocols. Collaborator samples were shipped for TCRbeta analysis as frozen whole blood, isolated PBMCs, or DNA extracted from either sample type. In regard to this clone: Its antigen is not yet known. It has no much larger one-base neighbor in the sample; base qualities were not kept.

The chain couples TRBV15 to TRBJ2-3, with an unclear D gene assignment. This TCR came from a woman aged 40-49 years who had recovered from COVID-19. Sequenced material: peripheral blood. The DNA sequence is given as TGTGCCACCAGCCGGAGAGTATCTGGCACAGATACGCAGTATTTT. Its translation is CATSRRVSGTDTQYF.